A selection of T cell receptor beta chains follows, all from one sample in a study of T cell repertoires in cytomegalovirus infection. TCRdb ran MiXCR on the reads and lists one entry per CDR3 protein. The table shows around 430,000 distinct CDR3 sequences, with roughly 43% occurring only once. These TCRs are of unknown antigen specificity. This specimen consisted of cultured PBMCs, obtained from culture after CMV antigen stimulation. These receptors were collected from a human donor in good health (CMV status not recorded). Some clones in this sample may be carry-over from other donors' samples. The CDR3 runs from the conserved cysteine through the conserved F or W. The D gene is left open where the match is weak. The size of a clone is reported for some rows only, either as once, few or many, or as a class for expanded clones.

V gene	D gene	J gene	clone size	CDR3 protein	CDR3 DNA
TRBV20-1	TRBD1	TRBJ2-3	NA	CSARRGGSSTDTQYF	TGCAGTGCTCGCCGAGGGGGCTCTAGCACAGATACGCAGTATTTT
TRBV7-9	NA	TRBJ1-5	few	CASSFPSQPQHF	TGTGCCAGCAGCTTTCCTTCTCAGCCCCAGCATTTT
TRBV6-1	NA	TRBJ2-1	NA	CASSRTVNEQFF	TGTGCCAGCAGCAGGACAGTAAATGAGCAGTTCTTC
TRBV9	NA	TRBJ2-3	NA	CASSVGARDTQYF	TGTGCCAGCAGCGTGGGGGCTCGGGATACGCAGTATTTT
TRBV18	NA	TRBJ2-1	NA	CASSPYDSHNEQFF	TGTGCCAGCTCACCATACGACAGTCACAATGAGCAGTTCTTC
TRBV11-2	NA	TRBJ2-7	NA	CASSLELDYEQYF	TGTGCCAGCAGCTTAGAACTGGATTACGAGCAGTACTTC
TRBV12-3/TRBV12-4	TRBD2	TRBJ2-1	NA	CASSLALAGGPQFF	TGTGCCAGCAGTTTAGCACTAGCGGGAGGGCCGCAGTTCTTC
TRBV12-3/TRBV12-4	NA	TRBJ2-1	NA	CASSGILLGEQFF	TGTGCCAGCAGTGGGATACTACTGGGTGAGCAGTTCTTC
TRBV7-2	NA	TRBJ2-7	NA	CASSLVLSSYEQYF	TGTGCCAGCAGCTTAGTCCTAAGCTCCTACGAGCAGTACTTC
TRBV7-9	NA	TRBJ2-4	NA	CASSPKWRQAGVAKNIQYF	TGTGCCAGCAGCCCCAAATGGCGGCAGGCCGGGGTAGCCAAAAACATTCAGTACTTC
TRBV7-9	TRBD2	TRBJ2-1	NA	CATKTSGAYNEQFF	TGTGCCACCAAGACTAGCGGGGCCTACAATGAGCAGTTCTTC
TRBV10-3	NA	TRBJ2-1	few	CATRAQYGREVTGSEQFF	TGTGCCACCCGTGCCCAGTATGGCAGGGAAGTGACTGGGAGTGAGCAGTTCTTC
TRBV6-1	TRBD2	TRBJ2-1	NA	CASSELREGHHEQFF	TGTGCCAGCAGTGAATTGCGGGAGGGCCACCATGAGCAGTTCTTC
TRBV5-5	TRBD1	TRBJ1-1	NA	CASSLVGRGRNTEAFF	TGTGCCAGCAGCTTGGTGGGCAGGGGGCGGAACACTGAAGCTTTCTTT
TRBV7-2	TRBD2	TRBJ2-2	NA	CASSLAGGRSGELFF	TGTGCCAGCAGCCTAGCGGGGGGCCGGTCCGGGGAGCTGTTTTTT
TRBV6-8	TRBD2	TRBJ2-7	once	CASRTGTTFYEQYF	TGTGCCAGCAGAACCGGGACTACGTTCTACGAGCAGTACTTC
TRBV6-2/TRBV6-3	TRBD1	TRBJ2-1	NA	CASRKDRSYNEQFF	TGTGCCAGCAGGAAGGACAGGTCCTACAATGAGCAGTTCTTC
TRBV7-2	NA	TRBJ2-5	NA	CASSGARQGGREETQYF	TGTGCCAGCAGCGGGGCGAGGCAGGGAGGAAGGGAAGAGACCCAGTACTTC
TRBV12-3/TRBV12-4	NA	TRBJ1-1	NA	CASRGGWPEAFF	TGTGCCAGCAGGGGGGGGTGGCCTGAAGCTTTCTTT
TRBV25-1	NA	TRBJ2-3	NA	CASSGGTPRDTQYF	TGTGCCAGCAGTGGCGGGACACCCCGGGATACGCAGTATTTT
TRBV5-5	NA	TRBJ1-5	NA	CASSYWGQPQHF	TGTGCCAGCAGCTACTGGGGTCAGCCCCAGCATTTT